The sequence of this TCR beta chain was determined in a study of blood T cell repertoires in COVID-19. There are 15 residues in the CDR3. Germline CDR1 is SQVTM and CDR2 is ANQGSEA. V shed 4 bases, J shed 1 base, and the junction held 8 bases outside the gene matches. Some clones are missing from TCRdb's copy, which holds only in-frame ones; the method was immunoSEQ multiplex PCR. The repertoire includes some 430,000 clones, about 92% of them detected once, and 0.6% sits in the top ten. The source is a young man who had recovered from COVID-19. V usage is TRBV29-1 and J usage is TRBJ2-7, with TRBD1 matching over 9 bases. Material for sequencing was PBMCs or T cells enriched from blood (not recorded which). CDR3 sequence: CSVVLDRGISYEQYF. CDR3 DNA sequence: TGCAGCGTTGTTCTTGACAGGGGGATTTCCTACGAGCAGTACTTC.